This T cell receptor (beta chain) is from a study of OX40 agonist ivuxolimab in advanced cancers. Turning to the study itself: Partial responses were seen in three patients, one with hepatocellular carcinoma and two with cutaneous melanoma.

Method: immunoSEQ multiplex PCR; TCRdb's copy keeps in-frame clones and lacks some. The data contain some 71,000 clones, over 80% of them singletons. In this sample, this clone turned up a few times. Other DNA variants within this sample encode the same CDR3. The V gene's germline CDR1 is KGHSH and CDR2 LQKENI. This CDR3 spans 12 amino acids. V lost 2 bases to trimming and J lost 7 bases, with 3 bases between them. Blood got drawn at baseline, again on cycle 4 day 1, and then on cycle 7 day 1. The chain couples TRBV18 to TRBJ1-6; D is undetermined. The TCR sequence derives from an adult with an advanced solid tumor such as melanoma, head and neck, liver or kidney cancer. Sequenced here: CD4+ or CD8+ T cells sorted from blood, sampled in a trial of the OX40 agonist ivuxolimab. CDR3 coding DNA: TGTGCCAGCTCACCAGGGAATTCACCCCTCCACTTT. Translated: CASSPGNSPLHF.